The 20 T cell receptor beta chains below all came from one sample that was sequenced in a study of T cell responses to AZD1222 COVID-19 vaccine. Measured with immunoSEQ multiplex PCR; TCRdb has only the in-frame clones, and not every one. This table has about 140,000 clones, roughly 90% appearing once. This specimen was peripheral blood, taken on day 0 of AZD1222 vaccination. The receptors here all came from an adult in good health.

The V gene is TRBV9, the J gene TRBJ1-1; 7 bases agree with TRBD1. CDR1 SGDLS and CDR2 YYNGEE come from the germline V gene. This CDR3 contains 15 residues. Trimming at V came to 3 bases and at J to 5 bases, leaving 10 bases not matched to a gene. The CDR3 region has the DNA TGTGCCAGCAGCGCCCCACAGGGGCTCGGTACTGAAGCTTTCTTT. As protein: CASSAPQGLGTEAFF.

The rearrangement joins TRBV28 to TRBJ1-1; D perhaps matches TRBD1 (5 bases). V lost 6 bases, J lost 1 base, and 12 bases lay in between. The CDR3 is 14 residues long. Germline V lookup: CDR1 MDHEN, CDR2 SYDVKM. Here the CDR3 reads CASRPGLPNTEAFF. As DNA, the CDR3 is TGTGCCAGCAGACCGGGACTTCCGAACACTGAAGCTTTCTTT.

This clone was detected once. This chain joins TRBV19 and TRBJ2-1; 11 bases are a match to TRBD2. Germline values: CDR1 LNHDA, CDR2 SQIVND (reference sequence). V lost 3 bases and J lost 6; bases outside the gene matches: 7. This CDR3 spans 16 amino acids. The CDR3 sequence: CASSIQRLAGRNEQFF. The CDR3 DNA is TGTGCCAGTAGTATCCAAAGACTAGCGGGGCGCAATGAGCAGTTCTTC.

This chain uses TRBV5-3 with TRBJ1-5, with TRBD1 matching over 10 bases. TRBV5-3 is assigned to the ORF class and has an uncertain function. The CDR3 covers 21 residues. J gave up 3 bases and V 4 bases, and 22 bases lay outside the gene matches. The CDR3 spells CARSRCGGDRGMWEDNQPQHF. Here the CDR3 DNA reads TGTGCCAGAAGCCGTTGTGGTGGGGACAGGGGCATGTGGGAAGACAATCAGCCCCAGCATTTT.

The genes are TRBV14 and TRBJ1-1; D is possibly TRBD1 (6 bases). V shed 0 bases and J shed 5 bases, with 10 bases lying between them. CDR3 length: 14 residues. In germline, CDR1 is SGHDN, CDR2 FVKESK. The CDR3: CASSQEQGGTEAFF. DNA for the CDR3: TGTGCCAGCAGCCAAGAGCAAGGGGGTACTGAAGCTTTCTTT. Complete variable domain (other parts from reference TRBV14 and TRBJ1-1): EAGVTQFPSHSVIEKGQTVTLRCDPISGHDNLYWYRRVMGKEIKFLLHFVKESKQDESGMPNNRFLAERTGGTYSTLKVQPAELEDSGVYFCASSQEQGGTEAFFGQGTRLTVV.

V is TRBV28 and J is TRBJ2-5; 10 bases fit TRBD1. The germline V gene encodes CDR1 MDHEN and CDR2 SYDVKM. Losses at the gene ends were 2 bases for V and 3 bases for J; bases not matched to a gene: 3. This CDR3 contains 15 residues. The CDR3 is CASSLAGTGEETQYF. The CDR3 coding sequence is TGTGCCAGCAGTTTAGCCGGGACAGGGGAAGAGACCCAGTACTTC.

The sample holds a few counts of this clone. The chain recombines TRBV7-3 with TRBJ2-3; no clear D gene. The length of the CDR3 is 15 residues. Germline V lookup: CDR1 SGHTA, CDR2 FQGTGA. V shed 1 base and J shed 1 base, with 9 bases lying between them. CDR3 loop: CASSLNPGGTDTQYF. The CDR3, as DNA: TGTGCCAGCAGCTTAAACCCGGGCGGCACAGATACGCAGTATTTT. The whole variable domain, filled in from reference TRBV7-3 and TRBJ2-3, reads GAGVSQTPSNKVTEKGKYVELRCDPISGHTALYWYRQSLGQGPEFLIYFQGTGAADDSGLPNDRFFAVRPEGSVSTLKIQRTERGDSAVYLCASSLNPGGTDTQYFGPGTRLTVL.

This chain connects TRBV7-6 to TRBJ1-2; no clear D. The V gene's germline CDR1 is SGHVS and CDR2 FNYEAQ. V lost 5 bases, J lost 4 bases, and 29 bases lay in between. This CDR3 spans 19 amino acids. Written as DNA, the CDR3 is TGTGCCAGCAGCCCCCGGTCCAATATCGGTATAGATTCCCGCTATGGCTACACCTTC. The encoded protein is CASSPRSNIGIDSRYGYTF.

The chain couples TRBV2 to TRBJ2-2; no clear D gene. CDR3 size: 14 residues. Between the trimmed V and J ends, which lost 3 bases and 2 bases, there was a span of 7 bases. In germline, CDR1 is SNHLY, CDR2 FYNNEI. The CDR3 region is CASSDPFNTGELFF. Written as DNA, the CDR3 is TGTGCCAGCAGTGACCCTTTTAACACCGGGGAGCTGTTTTTT.

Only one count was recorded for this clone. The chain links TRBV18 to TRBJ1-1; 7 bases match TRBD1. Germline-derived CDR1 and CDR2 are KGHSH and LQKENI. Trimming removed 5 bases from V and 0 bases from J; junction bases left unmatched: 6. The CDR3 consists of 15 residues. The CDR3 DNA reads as TGTGCCAGCTCAATGACAGGGACCCTGAACACTGAAGCTTTCTTT. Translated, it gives CASSMTGTLNTEAFF.

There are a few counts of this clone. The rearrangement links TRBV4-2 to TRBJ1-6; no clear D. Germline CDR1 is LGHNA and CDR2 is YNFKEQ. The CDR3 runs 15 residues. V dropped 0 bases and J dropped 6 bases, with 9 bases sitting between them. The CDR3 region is CASSQDQDSNSPLHF. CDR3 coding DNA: TGTGCCAGCAGCCAAGATCAAGACTCTAATTCACCCCTCCACTTT.

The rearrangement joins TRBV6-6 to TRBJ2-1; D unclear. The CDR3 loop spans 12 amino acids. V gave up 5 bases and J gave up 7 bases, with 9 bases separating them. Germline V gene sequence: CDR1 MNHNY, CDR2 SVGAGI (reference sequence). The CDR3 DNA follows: TGTGCCAGCAGTCGACCGAGGAATGAGCAGTTCTTC. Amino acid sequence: CASSRPRNEQFF.

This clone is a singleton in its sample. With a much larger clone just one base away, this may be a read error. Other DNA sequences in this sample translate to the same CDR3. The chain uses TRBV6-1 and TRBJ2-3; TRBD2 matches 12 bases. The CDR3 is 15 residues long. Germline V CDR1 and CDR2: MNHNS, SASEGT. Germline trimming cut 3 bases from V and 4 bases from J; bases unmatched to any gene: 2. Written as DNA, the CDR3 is TGTGCCAGCAGTGAGCTAGCGGGGGGGCCAGATACGCAGTATTTT. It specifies CASSELAGGPDTQYF.

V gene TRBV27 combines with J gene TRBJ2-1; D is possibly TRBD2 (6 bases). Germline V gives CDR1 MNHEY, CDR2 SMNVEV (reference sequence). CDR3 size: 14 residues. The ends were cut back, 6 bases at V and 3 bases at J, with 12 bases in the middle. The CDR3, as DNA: TGTGCCAGCAGCTTTAGCGGCCGCTACAATGAGCAGTTCTTC. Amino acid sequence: CASSFSGRYNEQFF.

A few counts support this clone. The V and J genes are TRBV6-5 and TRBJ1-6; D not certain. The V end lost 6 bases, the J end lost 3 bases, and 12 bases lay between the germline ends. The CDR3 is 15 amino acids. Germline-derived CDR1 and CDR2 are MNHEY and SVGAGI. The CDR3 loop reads CASRQLGSYNSPLHF. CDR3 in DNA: TGTGCCAGCAGGCAGTTGGGCAGCTATAATTCACCCCTCCACTTT.

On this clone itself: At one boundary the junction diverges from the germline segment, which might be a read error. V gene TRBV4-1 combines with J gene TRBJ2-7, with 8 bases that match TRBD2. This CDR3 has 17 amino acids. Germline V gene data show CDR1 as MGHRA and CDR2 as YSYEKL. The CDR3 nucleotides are TGCGCCAGCAGCCACGCCCCGAAGGACCTATTTAGCGGGGCGTCAGACTTC. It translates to CASSHAPKDLFSGASDF.

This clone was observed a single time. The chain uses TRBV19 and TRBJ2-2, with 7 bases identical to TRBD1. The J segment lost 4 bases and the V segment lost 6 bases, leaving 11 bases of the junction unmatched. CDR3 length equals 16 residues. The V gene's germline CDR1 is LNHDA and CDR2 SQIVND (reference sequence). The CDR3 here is CASRSDRAMATGELFF. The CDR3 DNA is TGTGCCAGTAGGTCTGACAGGGCAATGGCCACCGGGGAGCTGTTTTTT. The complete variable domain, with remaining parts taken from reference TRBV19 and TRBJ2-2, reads DGGITQSPKYLFRKEGQNVTLSCEQNLNHDAMYWYRQDPGQGLRLIYYSQIVNDFQKGDIAEGYSVSREKKESFPLTVTSAQKNPTAFYLCASRSDRAMATGELFFGEGSRLTVL.

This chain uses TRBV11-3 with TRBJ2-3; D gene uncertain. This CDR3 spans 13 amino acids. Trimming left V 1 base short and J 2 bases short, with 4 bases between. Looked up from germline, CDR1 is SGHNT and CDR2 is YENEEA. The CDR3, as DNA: TGTGCCAGCAGCTTAGCCCACACAGATACGCAGTATTTT. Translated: CASSLAHTDTQYF.

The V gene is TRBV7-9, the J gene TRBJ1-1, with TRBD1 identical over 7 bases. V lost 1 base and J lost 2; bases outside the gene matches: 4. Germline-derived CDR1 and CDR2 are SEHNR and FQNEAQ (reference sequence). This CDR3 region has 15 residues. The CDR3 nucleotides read TGTGCCAGCAGCTTAGGGCAGGGGGGAAACACTGAAGCTTTCTTT. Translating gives CASSLGQGGNTEAFF.

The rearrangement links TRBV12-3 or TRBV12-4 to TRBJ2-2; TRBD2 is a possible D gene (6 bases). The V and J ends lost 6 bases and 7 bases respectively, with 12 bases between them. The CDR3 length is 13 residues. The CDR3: CASSRRANGELFF. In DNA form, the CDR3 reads TGTGCCAGCAGCCGGAGGGCCAACGGGGAGCTGTTTTTT.